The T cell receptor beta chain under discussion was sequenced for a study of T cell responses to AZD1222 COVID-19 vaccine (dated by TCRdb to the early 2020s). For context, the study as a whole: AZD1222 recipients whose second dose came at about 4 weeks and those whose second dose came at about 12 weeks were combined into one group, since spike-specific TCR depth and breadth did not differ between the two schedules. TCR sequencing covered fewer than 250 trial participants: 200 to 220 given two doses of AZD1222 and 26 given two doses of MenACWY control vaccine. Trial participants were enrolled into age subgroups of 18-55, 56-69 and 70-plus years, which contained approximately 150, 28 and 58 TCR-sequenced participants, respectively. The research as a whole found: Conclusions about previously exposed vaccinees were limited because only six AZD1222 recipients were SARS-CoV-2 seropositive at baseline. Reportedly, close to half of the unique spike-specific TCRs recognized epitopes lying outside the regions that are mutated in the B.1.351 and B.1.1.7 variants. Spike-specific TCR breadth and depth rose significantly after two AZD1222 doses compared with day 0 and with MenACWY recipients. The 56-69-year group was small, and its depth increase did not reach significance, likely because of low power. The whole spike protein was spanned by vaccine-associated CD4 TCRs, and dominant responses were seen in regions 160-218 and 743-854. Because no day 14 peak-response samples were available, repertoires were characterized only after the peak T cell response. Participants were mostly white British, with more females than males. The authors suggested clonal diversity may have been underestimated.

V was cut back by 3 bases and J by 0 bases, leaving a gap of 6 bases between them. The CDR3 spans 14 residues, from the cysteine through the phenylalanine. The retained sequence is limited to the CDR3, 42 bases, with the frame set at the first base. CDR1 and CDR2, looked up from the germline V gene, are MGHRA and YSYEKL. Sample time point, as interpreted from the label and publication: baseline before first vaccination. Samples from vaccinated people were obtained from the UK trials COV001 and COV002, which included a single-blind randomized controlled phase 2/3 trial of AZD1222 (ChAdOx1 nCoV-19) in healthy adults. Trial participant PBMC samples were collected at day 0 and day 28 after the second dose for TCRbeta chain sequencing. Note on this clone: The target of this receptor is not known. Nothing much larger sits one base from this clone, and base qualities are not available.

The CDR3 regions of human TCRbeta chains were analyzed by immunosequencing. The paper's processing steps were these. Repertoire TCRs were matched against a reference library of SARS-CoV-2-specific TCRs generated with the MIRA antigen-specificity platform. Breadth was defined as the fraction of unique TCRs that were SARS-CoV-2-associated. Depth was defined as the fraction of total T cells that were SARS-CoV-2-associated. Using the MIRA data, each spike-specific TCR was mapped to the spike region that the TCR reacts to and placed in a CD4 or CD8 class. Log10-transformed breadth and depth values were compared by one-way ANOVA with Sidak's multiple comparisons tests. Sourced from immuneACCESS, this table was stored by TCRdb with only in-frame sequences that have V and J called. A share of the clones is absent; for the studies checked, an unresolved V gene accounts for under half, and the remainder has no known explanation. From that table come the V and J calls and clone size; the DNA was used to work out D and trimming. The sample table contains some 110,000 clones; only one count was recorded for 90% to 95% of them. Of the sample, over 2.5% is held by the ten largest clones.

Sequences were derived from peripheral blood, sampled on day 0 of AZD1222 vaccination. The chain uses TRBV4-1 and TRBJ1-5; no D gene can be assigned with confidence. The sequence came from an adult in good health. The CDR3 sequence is CASSQIFSNQPQHF. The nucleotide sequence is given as TGCGCCAGCAGCCAGATCTTTAGCAATCAGCCCCAGCATTTT.